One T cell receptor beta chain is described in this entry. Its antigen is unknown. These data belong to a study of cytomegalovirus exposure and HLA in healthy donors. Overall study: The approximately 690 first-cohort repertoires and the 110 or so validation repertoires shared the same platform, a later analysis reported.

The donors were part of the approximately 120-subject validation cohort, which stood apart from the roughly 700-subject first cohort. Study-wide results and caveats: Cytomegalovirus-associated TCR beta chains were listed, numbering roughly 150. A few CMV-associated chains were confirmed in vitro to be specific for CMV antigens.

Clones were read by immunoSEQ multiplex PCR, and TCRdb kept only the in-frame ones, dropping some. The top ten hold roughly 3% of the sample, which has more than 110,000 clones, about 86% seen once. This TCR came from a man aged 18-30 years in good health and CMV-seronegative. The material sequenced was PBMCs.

DNA for the CDR3: TGTGCCAGCAGACCGGGAACCAGGACTAATGAAAAACTGTTTTTT. It codes for CASRPGTRTNEKLFF. This chain links TRBV6-6 with TRBJ1-4; D remains ambiguous. CDR3 length equals 15 residues. Germline CDR1 reads MNHNY; CDR2 reads SVGAGI (reference sequence). The ends were cut back, 6 bases at V and 2 bases at J, with 13 bases in the middle.